The 18 T cell receptor beta chains in this list originate from one sample, sequenced in a study of Graves' ophthalmopathy and Graves' hyperthyroidism. Amplified TCR beta CDR3 regions were obtained using RNA transcripts as template. The authors performed first-round RT-PCR with HTBI primers and then a second-round multiplex PCR. TCRdb re-called the multiplex PCR reads through MiXCR, storing one row per CDR3 protein. Of 300,000 or so distinct CDR3 sequences listed, about a sixth were seen once; the top ten hold 9% to 15%. Material for sequencing was peripheral blood. The source is an adult man with Graves' ophthalmopathy.

This clonotype was seen at least ten times. This chain uses TRBV5-1 with TRBJ1-2; D gene ambiguous. Germline V CDR1 and CDR2: SGHRS, YFSETQ. V was pared by 5 bases and J by 4 bases, with 15 bases between. The CDR3 length is 14 residues. The CDR3 DNA sequence: TGCGCCAGCAGAATAACTCTACTAGGCTATGGCTACACCTTC. It codes for CASRITLLGYGYTF. The full variable domain, rest sourced from reference TRBV5-1 and TRBJ1-2, is KAGVTQTPRYLIKTRGQQVTLSCSPISGHRSVSWYQQTPGQGLQFLFEYFSETQRNKGNFPGRFSGRQFSNSRSEMNVSTLELGDSALYLCASRITLLGYGYTFGSGTRLTVV.

Details on this clonotype: This may stem from a read error, because a much larger clone lies one nucleotide away. V gene TRBV7-3 combines with J gene TRBJ2-5, with a possible D match to TRBD1 (6 bases). The CDR3 has 15 amino acids. Germline CDR1 is SGHTA and CDR2 is FQGTGA. The CDR3 spells CASTQNPDSQETLYF. The CDR3 DNA reads TGTGCCAGCACTCAGAATCCGGACAGCCAAGAGACCCTGTACTTC.

This clonotype was seen at least ten times. The chain is built from TRBV5-5 and TRBJ1-2; tentatively, D is TRBD1 (5 bases). In germline, CDR1 is SGHKS, CDR2 YYEKEE (reference sequence). The V end was cut by 0 bases, the J end by 8 bases, with 14 bases between. The CDR3 extends over 14 amino acids. In DNA form, the CDR3 reads TGTGCCAGCAGCTTGGACGCAGGGAGAGGAGGCTACACCTTC. As protein: CASSLDAGRGGYTF.

The chain links TRBV6-1 to TRBJ2-7; D not resolved. CDR1 is MNHNS, CDR2 SASEGT, per germline. V lost 11 bases to trimming and J lost 5 bases, with 13 bases between them. The CDR3 extends over 11 amino acids. The CDR3 sequence is CASARKDEQYF. CDR3 nucleotide sequence: TGTGCCTCTGCGAGGAAGGACGAGCAGTACTTC.

This clonotype was found many times. The rearrangement joins TRBV7-6 to TRBJ1-6; D remains ambiguous. V was shortened by 1 base and J by 15 bases, with 16 bases between the two germline ends. CDR3 length: 14 amino acids. Germline V CDR1 and CDR2: SGHVS, FNYEAQ. DNA for the CDR3: TGTGCCAGCAGCTTAGGGGCCGACGCCAACCACCTCCACTTT. Translation gives CASSLGADANHLHF.

This clonotype has a count of ten or more. J is TRBJ2-7 and V is TRBV19; D unclear. Trimming left V 0 bases short and J 5 bases short, with 14 bases between. There are 15 residues in the CDR3. The germline CDR1 and CDR2 sequences are LNHDA and SQIVND (reference sequence). This CDR3 reads CASSIEARSWNEQYF. CDR3 in DNA: TGTGCCAGTAGTATAGAAGCCAGGTCTTGGAACGAGCAGTACTTC.

In this sample, this clonotype turned up many times. CDR3 amino acids: CASSFPRQNTGELFF. CDR3 nucleotides: TGTGCCAGCAGCTTTCCCAGACAGAACACCGGGGAGCTGTTTTTT. J is TRBJ2-2 and V is TRBV7-9; D gene ambiguous. The CDR3 totals 15 residues. The V gene's germline CDR1 is SEHNR and CDR2 FQNEAQ (reference sequence). V lost 3 bases to trimming and J lost 1 base, with 9 bases between them.

This clonotype was detected many times. The chain combines TRBV30 with TRBJ2-2; D not certain. This CDR3 contains 14 residues. Trimming left V 4 bases short and J 1 base short, with 10 bases between. Germline lookup yields CDR1 GTSNPN and CDR2 SVGIG (reference sequence). CDR3 sequence (DNA): TGTGCCTGGAAGGTCATGCGGAACACCGGGGAGCTGTTTTTT. Amino acids: CAWKVMRNTGELFF.

Many counts were recorded for this clonotype. Its ends do not fully match the called genes, so a read error is possible. The chain recombines TRBV12-3 or TRBV12-4 with TRBJ1-1; D not resolved. The CDR3 covers 11 residues. This chain's CDR3 is CVSTLNTEAFF. The CDR3 DNA reads as TGTGTCAGCACTTTGAACACTGAAGCTTTCTTT.

V is TRBV6-2 or TRBV6-3 and J is TRBJ1-6; 8 positions match TRBD1. J gave up 6 bases and V 2 bases, and 3 bases lay outside the gene matches. The CDR3 is 15 amino acids. Per germline, CDR1 MNHEY and CDR2 SVGEGT. For the CDR3, the DNA is TGTGCCAGCAGTTACCCCGGACAGGGTAATTCACCCCTCCACTTT. Its translation: CASSYPGQGNSPLHF.

The chain carries TRBV6-2 or TRBV6-3 and TRBJ2-7, with 9 bases that match TRBD2. Germline values: CDR1 MNHEY, CDR2 SVGEGT. This CDR3 contains 18 residues. The V gene end was trimmed by 10 bases and the J gene end by 2 bases; junction bases not matched to a gene: 21. The CDR3 protein is CATIKQGWGTSRPYEQYF. The CDR3 DNA reads TGTGCCACCATCAAACAAGGTTGGGGGACTAGCAGACCCTACGAGCAGTACTTC.

The count of this clonotype is one. The CDR3 loop reads CATSRDRSGGSGTQYF. The CDR3 DNA reads as TGTGCCACCAGCAGAGACCGCTCGGGGGGATCGGGAACCCAGTACTTC. The chain is built from TRBV15 and TRBJ2-5; TRBD2 aligns across 7 bases. Germline CDR1 reads LNHNV; CDR2 reads YYDKDF (reference sequence). The CDR3 is 16 amino acids. Unmatched junction bases numbered 12, after V lost 0 bases and J lost 8 bases. Full variable domain (missing parts from reference TRBV15 and TRBJ2-5): DAMVIQNPRYQVTQFGKPVTLSCSQTLNHNVMYWYQQKSSQAPKLLFHYYDKDFNNEADTPDNFQSRRPNTSFCFLDIRSPGLGDTAMYLCATSRDRSGGSGTQYFGPGTRLLVL.

This clonotype was recorded at least ten times. The J gene is TRBJ1-1, the V gene TRBV4-3; D is unresolved. Trimming cost V 1 base and J 2 bases, with 11 bases left between them. This CDR3 spans 15 amino acids. Germline V lookup: CDR1 LGHNA, CDR2 YSLEER. CDR3 bases: TGCGCCAGCAGCCAAGCAACGGTAAGCAACACTGAAGCTTTCTTT. Protein sequence: CASSQATVSNTEAFF.

This clonotype came up many times. V and J are TRBV9 and TRBJ1-3; TRBD1 matches 7 bases. Germline CDR1 reads SGDLS; CDR2 reads YYNGEE. The CDR3 length is 14 residues. V shed 1 base and J 8 bases; nucleotides not matched to a gene: 6. The CDR3 spells CASSVRQGEDTIYF. DNA of the CDR3: TGTGCCAGCAGCGTACGACAGGGAGAGGACACCATATATTTT.

This clonotype has more than one count but fewer than ten. A much larger clone differs from this one at a single base, so this may be a read error. This chain uses TRBV7-9 with TRBJ2-7; tentative D call: TRBD2 (5 bases). This CDR3 has 14 amino acids. CDR1 and CDR2 from the germline V gene are SEHNR and FQNEAQ (reference sequence). CDR3 residues: CAGSFEGFVYEQYF. The CDR3 coding sequence is TGTGCCGGCAGCTTCGAGGGTTTTGTCTACGAGCAGTACTTC.

This clonotype was found many times. This chain links TRBV2 with TRBJ1-1; D is unclear. The CDR3 runs 12 residues. With 6 bases removed from V and 7 bases from J, the gap between germline ends came to 12 bases. Germline V gene lookup returns CDR1 SNHLY and CDR2 FYNNEI. CDR3 nucleotide sequence: TGTGCCAGCAGGGGAGACGGGAATGAAGCTTTCTTT. Protein sequence: CASRGDGNEAFF.

At least ten counts were recorded for this clonotype. The DNA of the CDR3 is TGTGCCACCAGCAGGGACAGGGGAAGCAATCAGCCCCAGCATTTT. This translates into CATSRDRGSNQPQHF. The chain couples TRBV15 to TRBJ1-5, with TRBD1 identical over 9 bases. The CDR3 has 15 residues. V shed 3 bases, J shed 1 base, and the junction held 1 base outside the gene matches. Looked up from germline, CDR1 is LNHNV and CDR2 is YYDKDF (reference sequence).

Many counts were recorded for this clonotype. The chain joins TRBV7-2 to TRBJ2-7; TRBD2 is a possible D gene (5 bases). There are 15 residues in the CDR3. V was shortened by 6 bases and J by 2 bases, with 17 bases between the two germline ends. Germline V lookup: CDR1 SGHTA, CDR2 FQGNSA. The CDR3 here is CASRLRGLRTYEQYF. The CDR3 region has the DNA TGTGCCAGCAGACTTCGGGGTCTCCGGACCTACGAGCAGTACTTC.